Below are 13 T cell receptor beta chains sequenced from a single sample in a study of shared clonotypes between healthy human individuals. Data came from immunoSEQ multiplex PCR; TCRdb stores just in-frame clones and leaves some out. This sample yields 2 million to 3 million clones, of which 93% are seen a single time; roughly 0.39% belongs to the top ten. Sequences were obtained from naive CD4+ T cells from PBMCs. Subset in this sample: CD45RA+ positively selected. Every receptor here comes from a man aged 18 to 30 in good health. Some clones in this sample may be carry-over from other donors' samples.

Concerning this clone itself: The sample contains more than one DNA sequence encoding this CDR3. The chain is built from TRBV5-1 and TRBJ2-7, with D possibly TRBD1 on 5 matching bases. Trimming took 1 base from V and 2 from J, leaving 7 bases between them. The CDR3 consists of 13 residues. CDR1 and CDR2 from the germline V gene are SGHRS and YFSETQ. CDR3 sequence: CASSLTGPYEQYF. CDR3 nucleotide sequence: TGCGCCAGCAGCTTGACAGGACCCTACGAGCAGTACTTC.

The chain is built from TRBV6-5 and TRBJ2-7, with D possibly being TRBD1 (6 bases). The V and J ends lost 4 bases and 5 bases respectively, with 18 bases between them. This CDR3 spans 15 amino acids. The germline V gene encodes CDR1 MNHEY and CDR2 SVGAGI. The CDR3 loop reads CASSSPTRGSDEQYF. The CDR3 DNA sequence: TGTGCCAGCAGTTCTCCCACCAGGGGCAGTGACGAGCAGTACTTC.

The chain carries TRBV4-2 and TRBJ2-7, with 7 bases identical to TRBD2. The J segment lost 4 bases and the V segment lost 2 bases, leaving 5 bases of the junction unmatched. This CDR3 spans 14 amino acids. Germline CDR1 reads LGHNA; CDR2 reads YNFKEQ. The CDR3 coding sequence is TGTGCCAGCAGCCAAACTAGCGATAATTACGAGCAGTACTTC. It codes for CASSQTSDNYEQYF.

This chain links TRBV2 with TRBJ1-3; no reliable D call. The germline gives CDR1 SNHLY, CDR2 FYNNEI. Trimming pared 8 bases from V and 0 bases from J, leaving 8 bases between. This CDR3 region has 13 residues. The CDR3, as DNA: TGTGCCAGCTGTCGACTCTCTGGAAACACCATATATTTT. Amino acid sequence: CASCRLSGNTIYF.

The chain employs TRBV19 and TRBJ2-5, with TRBD2 matching 13 bases. Germline V CDR1 and CDR2: LNHDA, SQIVND (reference sequence). V lost 3 bases and J lost 7; bases outside the gene matches: 8. The CDR3 has 16 amino acids. The CDR3 is CASSIQLAGGVGTQYF. The CDR3 nucleotides read TGTGCCAGTAGTATCCAACTAGCGGGAGGGGTAGGGACCCAGTACTTC.

This chain links TRBV5-6 with TRBJ2-7; D is ambiguous. V lost 4 bases and J lost 1, with 9 bases in between. CDR3 length: 13 amino acids. Per germline, CDR1 SGHDT and CDR2 YYEEEE. CDR3 nucleotides: TGTGCCAGCAGCCGAGGTGCGTCCTACGAGCAGTACTTC. As protein: CASSRGASYEQYF.

The rearrangement joins TRBV4-1 to TRBJ1-2; weak D call: TRBD1 (6 bases). The CDR3 contains 13 residues. Between the trimmed V and J ends, which lost 6 bases and 6 bases, there was a span of 14 bases. The germline CDR1 and CDR2 sequences are MGHRA and YSYEKL. The CDR3 spells CASRGEGGHGYTF. The CDR3 nucleotides are TGCGCCAGCAGAGGGGAGGGGGGTCATGGCTACACCTTC.

The genes are TRBV5-4 and TRBJ2-3; 8 nucleotides align to TRBD1. J was trimmed by 0 bases and V by 5 bases; bases with no gene match: 8. Germline CDR1 is SGHNT and CDR2 is YYREEE (reference sequence). The CDR3 covers 16 residues. CDR3 coding DNA: TGTGCCAGCAGTGGTGCGAGGACAGGGAGCACAGATACGCAGTATTTT. Translated: CASSGARTGSTDTQYF.

The chain is built from TRBV27 and TRBJ2-7; a possible D gene is TRBD2 (6 bases). The germline gives CDR1 MNHEY, CDR2 SMNVEV (reference sequence). Deletions cut 0 bases from V and 3 bases from J, with 12 bases between. The CDR3 spans 15 residues. CDR3 sequence: CASSLSFGGDYEQYF. In DNA, the CDR3 is TGTGCCAGCAGTTTATCCTTTGGAGGGGACTACGAGCAGTACTTC.

The chain recombines TRBV18 with TRBJ2-6; possible D gene TRBD2, 7 bases. The germline V gene has CDR1 KGHSH and CDR2 LQKENI. The CDR3 length is 16 residues. CDR3 sequence: CASGDIPVSGANVLTF. CDR3 in DNA: TGTGCAAGCGGGGACATACCTGTCTCTGGGGCCAACGTCCTGACTTTC.

The genes are TRBV11-3 and TRBJ1-2; unclear D gene. CDR3 size: 14 residues. Germline CDR1 reads SGHNT; CDR2 reads YENEEA. Trimming shortened V by 5 bases and J by 4 bases, and 14 bases separated the two germline ends. The CDR3 DNA reads as TGTGCCAGCAGCCCAGGAGGAGGGAGCTATGGCTACACCTTC. It encodes CASSPGGGSYGYTF.

This sequence joins TRBV7-9 and TRBJ1-2; D is possibly TRBD1 (5 bases). The germline V gene has CDR1 SEHNR and CDR2 FQNEAQ (reference sequence). The CDR3 is 16 amino acids. Trimming cost V 5 bases and J 2 bases, with 18 bases left between them. The CDR3 nucleotides are TGTGCCAGCAGCCCCCTTCAGGGAATAGGGAACTATGGCTACACCTTC. Translation: CASSPLQGIGNYGYTF.

The chain combines TRBV28 with TRBJ1-5; weak D call: TRBD1 (5 bases). This CDR3 has 13 amino acids. Germline CDR1 MDHEN, CDR2 SYDVKM. Trimming took off 6 bases at V and 6 bases at J, with 12 bases between the two ends. CDR3 in amino acids: CASSLSGPQPQHF. Here the CDR3 DNA reads TGTGCCAGCAGCCTGTCGGGACCTCAGCCCCAGCATTTT.